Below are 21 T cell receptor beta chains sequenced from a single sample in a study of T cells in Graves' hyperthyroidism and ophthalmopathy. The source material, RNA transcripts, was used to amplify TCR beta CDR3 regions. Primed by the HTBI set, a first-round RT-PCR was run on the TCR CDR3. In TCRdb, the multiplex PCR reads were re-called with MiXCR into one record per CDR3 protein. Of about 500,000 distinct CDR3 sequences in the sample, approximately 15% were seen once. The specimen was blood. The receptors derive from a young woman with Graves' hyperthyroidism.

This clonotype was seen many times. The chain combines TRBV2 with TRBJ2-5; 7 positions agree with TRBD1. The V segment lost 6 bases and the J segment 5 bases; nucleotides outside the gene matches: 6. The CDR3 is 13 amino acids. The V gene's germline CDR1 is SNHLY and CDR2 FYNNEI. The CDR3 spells CASRWTGIETQYF. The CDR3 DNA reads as TGTGCCAGCAGATGGACAGGTATCGAGACCCAGTACTTC. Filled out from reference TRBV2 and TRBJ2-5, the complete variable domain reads EPEVTQTPSHQVTQMGQEVILRCVPISNHLYFYWYRQILGQKVEFLVSFYNNEISEKSEIFDDQFSVERPDGSNFTLKIRSTKLEDSAMYFCASRWTGIETQYFGPGTRLLVL.

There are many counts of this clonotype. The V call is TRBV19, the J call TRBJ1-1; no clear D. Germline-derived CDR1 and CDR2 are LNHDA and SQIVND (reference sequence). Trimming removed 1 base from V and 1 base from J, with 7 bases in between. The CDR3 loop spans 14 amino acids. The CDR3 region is CASSIGQRNTEAFF. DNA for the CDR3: TGTGCCAGTAGTATAGGCCAGCGGAACACTGAAGCTTTCTTT.

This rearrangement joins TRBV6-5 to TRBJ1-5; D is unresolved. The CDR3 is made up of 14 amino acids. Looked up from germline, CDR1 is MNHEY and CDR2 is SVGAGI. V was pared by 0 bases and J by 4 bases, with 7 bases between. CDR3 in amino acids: CASSYSAGNQPQHF. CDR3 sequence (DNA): TGTGCCAGCAGTTACTCGGCGGGGAATCAGCCCCAGCATTTT.

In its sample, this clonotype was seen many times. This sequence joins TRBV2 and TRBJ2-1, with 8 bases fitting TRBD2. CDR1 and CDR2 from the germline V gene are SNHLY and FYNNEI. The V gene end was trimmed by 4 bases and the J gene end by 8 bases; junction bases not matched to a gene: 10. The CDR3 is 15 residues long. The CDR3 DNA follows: TGTGCCAGCAGTGGTGGGACACCAGCGGGGGATGAGCAGTTCTTC. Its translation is CASSGGTPAGDEQFF.

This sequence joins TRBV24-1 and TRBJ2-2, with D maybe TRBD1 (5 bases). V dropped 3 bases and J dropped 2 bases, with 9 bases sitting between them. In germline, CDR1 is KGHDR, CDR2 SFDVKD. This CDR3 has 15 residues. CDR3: CATSDLQGNTGELFF. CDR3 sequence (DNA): TGTGCCACCAGTGATCTGCAGGGTAACACCGGGGAGCTGTTTTTT.

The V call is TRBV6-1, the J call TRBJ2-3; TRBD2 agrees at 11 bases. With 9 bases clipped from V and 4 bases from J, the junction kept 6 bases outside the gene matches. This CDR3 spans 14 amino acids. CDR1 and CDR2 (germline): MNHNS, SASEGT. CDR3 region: CASKGGLAADTQYF. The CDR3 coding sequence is TGTGCCAGTAAGGGGGGACTAGCGGCAGATACGCAGTATTTT.

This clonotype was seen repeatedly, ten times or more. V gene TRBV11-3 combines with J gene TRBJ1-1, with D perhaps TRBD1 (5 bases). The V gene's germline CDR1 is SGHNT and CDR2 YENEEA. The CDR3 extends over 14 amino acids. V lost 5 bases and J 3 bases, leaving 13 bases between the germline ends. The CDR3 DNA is TGTGCCAGCAGCACAAGCGGGGGTGACACTGAAGCTTTCTTT. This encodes CASSTSGGDTEAFF.

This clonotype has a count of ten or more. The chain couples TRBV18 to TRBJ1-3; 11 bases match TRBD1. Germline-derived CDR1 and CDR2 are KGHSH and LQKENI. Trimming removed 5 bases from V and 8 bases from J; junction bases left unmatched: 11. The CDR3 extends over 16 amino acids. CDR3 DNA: TGTGCCAGCTCAGGCCGTTCAACGGGACAGGGGGACACCATATATTTT. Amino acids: CASSGRSTGQGDTIYF.

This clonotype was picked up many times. CDR3: CSVEDQGTDTQYF. CDR3 coding DNA: TGCAGCGTTGAAGACCAGGGCACAGATACGCAGTATTTT. The chain combines TRBV29-1 with TRBJ2-3; D uncertain. The germline V gene encodes CDR1 SQVTM and CDR2 ANQGSEA. Between the trimmed V and J ends, which lost 0 bases and 1 base, there was a span of 5 bases. The CDR3 runs 13 residues.

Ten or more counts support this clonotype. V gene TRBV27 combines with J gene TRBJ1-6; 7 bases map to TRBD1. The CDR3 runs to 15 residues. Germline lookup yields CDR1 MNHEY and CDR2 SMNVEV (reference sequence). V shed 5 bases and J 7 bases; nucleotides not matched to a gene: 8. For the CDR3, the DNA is TGTGCCAGCAGTGCCCCGGGACAGCCAAATTCACCCCTCCACTTT. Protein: CASSAPGQPNSPLHF.

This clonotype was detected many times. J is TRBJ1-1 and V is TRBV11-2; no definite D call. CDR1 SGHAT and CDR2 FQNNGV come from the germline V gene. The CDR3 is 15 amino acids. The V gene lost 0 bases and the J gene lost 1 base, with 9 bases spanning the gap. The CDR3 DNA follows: TGTGCCAGCAGCTTAGAAGTTCACACGAACACTGAAGCTTTCTTT. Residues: CASSLEVHTNTEAFF.

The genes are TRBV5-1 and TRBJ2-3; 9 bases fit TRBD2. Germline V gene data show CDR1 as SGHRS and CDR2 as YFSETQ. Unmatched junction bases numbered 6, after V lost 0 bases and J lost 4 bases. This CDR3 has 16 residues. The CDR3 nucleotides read TGCGCCAGCAGCTTGGACGGCGGGAGGGCGGCAGATACGCAGTATTTT. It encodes CASSLDGGRAADTQYF.

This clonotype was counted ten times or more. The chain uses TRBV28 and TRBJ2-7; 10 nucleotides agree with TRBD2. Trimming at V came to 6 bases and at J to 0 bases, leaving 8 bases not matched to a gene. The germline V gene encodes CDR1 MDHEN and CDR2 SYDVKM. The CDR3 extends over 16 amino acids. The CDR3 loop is CASRGTSDTSSYEQYF. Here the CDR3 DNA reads TGTGCCAGCAGGGGGACTAGCGACACGAGCTCCTACGAGCAGTACTTC.

In DNA, the CDR3 is TGTGCCAGCAGGAGAACAGGGGGCGGTGAGGAGACCCAGTACTTC. This translates into CASRRTGGGEETQYF. The V call is TRBV11-2, the J call TRBJ2-5; TRBD1 agrees at 9 bases. The length of the CDR3 is 15 residues. Germline V lookup: CDR1 SGHAT, CDR2 FQNNGV. V shed 6 bases, J shed 5 bases, and the junction held 10 bases outside the gene matches.

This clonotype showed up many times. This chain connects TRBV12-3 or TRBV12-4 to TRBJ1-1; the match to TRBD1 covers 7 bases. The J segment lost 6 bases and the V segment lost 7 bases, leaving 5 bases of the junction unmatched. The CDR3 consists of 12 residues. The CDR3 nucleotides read TGTGCCAGCAAAGGGGGCGTCTCTGAAGCTTTCTTT. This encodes CASKGGVSEAFF.

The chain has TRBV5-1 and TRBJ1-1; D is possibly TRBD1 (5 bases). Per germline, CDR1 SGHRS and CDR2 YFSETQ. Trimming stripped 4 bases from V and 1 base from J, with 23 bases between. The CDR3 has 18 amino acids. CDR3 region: CASSKRTLNGVANTEAFF. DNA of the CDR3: TGCGCCAGCAGCAAACGGACATTGAATGGGGTGGCGAACACTGAAGCTTTCTTT. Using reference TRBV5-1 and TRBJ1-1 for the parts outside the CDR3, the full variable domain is KAGVTQTPRYLIKTRGQQVTLSCSPISGHRSVSWYQQTPGQGLQFLFEYFSETQRNKGNFPGRFSGRQFSNSRSEMNVSTLELGDSALYLCASSKRTLNGVANTEAFFGQGTRLTVV.

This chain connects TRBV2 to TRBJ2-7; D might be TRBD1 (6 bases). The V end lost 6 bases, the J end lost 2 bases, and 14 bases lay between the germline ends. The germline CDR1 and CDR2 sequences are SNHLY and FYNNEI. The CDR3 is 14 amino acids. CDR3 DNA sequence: TGTGCCAGCAGAGACAGGAGAAATCCCTACGAGCAGTACTTC. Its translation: CASRDRRNPYEQYF.

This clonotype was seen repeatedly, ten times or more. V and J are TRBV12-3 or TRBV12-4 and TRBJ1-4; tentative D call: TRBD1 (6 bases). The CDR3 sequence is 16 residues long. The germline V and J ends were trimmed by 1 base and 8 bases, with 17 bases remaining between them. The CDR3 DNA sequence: TGTGCCAGCAGTTTAGGGAGGGGGAGTGAAAAAGAAAAACTGTTTTTT. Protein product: CASSLGRGSEKEKLFF.

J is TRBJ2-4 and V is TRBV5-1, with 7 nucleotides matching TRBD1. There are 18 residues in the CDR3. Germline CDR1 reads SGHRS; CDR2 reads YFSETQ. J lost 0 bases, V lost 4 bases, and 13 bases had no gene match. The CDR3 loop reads CASSPLGQVDLAKNIQYF. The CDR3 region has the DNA TGCGCCAGCAGCCCCCTCGGACAGGTCGACCTAGCCAAAAACATTCAGTACTTC.

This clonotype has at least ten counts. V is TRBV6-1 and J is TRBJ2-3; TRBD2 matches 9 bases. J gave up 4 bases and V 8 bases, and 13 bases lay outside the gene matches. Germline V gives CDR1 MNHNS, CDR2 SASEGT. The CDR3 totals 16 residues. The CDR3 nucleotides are TGTGCCAGCGGGCCCAGGACTAGCGATAGTCCAGATACGCAGTATTTT. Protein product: CASGPRTSDSPDTQYF.

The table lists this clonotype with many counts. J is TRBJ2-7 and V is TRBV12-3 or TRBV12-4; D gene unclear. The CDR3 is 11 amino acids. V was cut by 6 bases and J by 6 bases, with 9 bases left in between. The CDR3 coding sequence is TGTGCCAGCAGCCGTTCAGGCGAGCAGTACTTC. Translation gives CASSRSGEQYF.